This T cell receptor beta chain was retrieved from a study of Graves' ophthalmopathy and Graves' hyperthyroidism. Overall study: Hyperthyroidism showing no ophthalmopathy within 18 months of follow-up was stable. Regarding the study as a whole: In blood, most expanded thyroid clonotypes above 0.001 frequency were also detected.

Points on this clonotype: What it recognizes is unknown.

Newly diagnosed, the hyperthyroidism patients had under 2 months' duration and were aged 18 to 65. The CDR3 length is 15 residues. V was shortened by 5 bases and J by 5 bases, with 18 bases between the two germline ends. Germline-derived CDR1 and CDR2 are ENHRY and SYGVKD. Amplification targeted the TCR beta CDR3 regions, with RNA transcripts as the source material. In the first round, RT-PCR was carried out with HTBI primers, and a multiplex PCR formed the second round. TCRdb recomputed calls from the multiplex PCR reads with MiXCR, one row per CDR3 protein. This table has around 1.1 million distinct CDR3 sequences, about two fifths appearing once.

Sample: peripheral blood or thyroid tissue (not recorded which). The sequence derives from an adult man with Graves' hyperthyroidism. J is TRBJ2-5 and V is TRBV10-3; TRBD2 might be the D (6 bases). The CDR3 nucleotides read TGTGCCATCAGTTACTTCCGGGTCGGAGGGGAGACCCAGTACTTC. This codes for CAISYFRVGGETQYF.